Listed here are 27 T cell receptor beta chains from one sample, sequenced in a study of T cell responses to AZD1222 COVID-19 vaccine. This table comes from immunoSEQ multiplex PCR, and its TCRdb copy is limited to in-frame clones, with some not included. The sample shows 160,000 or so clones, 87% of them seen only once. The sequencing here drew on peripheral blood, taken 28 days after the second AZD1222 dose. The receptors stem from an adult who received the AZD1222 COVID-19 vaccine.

Here the CDR3 reads CASSAQRAYEQYF. The CDR3 DNA sequence: TGTGCCAGCAGTGCCCAGCGGGCTTACGAGCAGTACTTC. The chain links TRBV2 to TRBJ2-7; D is possibly TRBD2 (6 bases). From germline, CDR1 is SNHLY and CDR2 FYNNEI. The V end was cut by 4 bases, the J end by 4 bases, with 11 bases between. This CDR3 is 13 amino acids long. Based on the CDR3 plus reference TRBV2 and TRBJ2-7, the full variable domain is EPEVTQTPSHQVTQMGQEVILRCVPISNHLYFYWYRQILGQKVEFLVSFYNNEISEKSEIFDDQFSVERPDGSNFTLKIRSTKLEDSAMYFCASSAQRAYEQYFGPGTRLTVT.

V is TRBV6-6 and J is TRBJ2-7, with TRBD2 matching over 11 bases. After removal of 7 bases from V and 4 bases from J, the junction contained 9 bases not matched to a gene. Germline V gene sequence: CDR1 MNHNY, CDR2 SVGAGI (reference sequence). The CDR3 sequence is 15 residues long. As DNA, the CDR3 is TGTGCCAGCATAAACCGGGGGACTAGCGGATACGAGCAGTACTTC. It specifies CASINRGTSGYEQYF.

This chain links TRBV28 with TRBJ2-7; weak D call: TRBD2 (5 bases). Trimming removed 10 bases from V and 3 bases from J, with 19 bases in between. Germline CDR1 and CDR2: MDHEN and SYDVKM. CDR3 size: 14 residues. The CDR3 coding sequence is TGTGCCACCTTCTTACCCGGGATGGTCTACGAGCAGTACTTC. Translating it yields CATFLPGMVYEQYF.

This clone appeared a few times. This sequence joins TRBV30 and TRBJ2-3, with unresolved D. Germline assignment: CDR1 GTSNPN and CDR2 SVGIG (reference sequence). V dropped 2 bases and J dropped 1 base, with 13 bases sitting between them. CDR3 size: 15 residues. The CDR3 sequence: CAWSLGSHRTDTQYF. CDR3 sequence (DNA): TGTGCCTGGAGTCTCGGGTCGCATCGCACAGATACGCAGTATTTT.

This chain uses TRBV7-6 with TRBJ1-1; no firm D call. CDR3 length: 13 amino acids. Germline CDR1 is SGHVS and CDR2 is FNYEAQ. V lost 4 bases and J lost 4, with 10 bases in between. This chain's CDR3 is CASSSDQGTEAFF. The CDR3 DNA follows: TGTGCCAGCAGCTCAGACCAAGGCACTGAAGCTTTCTTT.

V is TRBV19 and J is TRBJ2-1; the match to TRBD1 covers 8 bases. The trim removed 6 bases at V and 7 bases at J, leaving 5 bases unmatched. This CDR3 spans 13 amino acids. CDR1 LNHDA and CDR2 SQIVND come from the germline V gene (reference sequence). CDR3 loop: CASRAGGRNEQFF. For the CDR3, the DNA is TGTGCCAGTAGGGCAGGGGGCAGGAATGAGCAGTTCTTC.

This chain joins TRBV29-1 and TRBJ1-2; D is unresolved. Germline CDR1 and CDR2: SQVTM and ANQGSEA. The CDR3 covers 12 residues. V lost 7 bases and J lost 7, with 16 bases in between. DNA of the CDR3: TGCAGCGCCCGACCCGACCCAGGTGGCTACACCTTC. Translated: CSARPDPGGYTF.

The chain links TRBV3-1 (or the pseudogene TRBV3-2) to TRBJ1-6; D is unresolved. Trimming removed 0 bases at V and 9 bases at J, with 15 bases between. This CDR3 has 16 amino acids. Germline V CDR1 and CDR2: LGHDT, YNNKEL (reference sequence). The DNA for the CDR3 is TGTGCCAGCAGCCAAGATCAGGTGCTAGGTGGTTCACCCCTCCACTTT. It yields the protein CASSQDQVLGGSPLHF.

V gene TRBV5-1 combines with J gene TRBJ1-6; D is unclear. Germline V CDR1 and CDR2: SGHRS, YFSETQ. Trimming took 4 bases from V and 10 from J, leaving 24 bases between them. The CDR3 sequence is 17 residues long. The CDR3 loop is CASSTLSLGSVGSPLHF. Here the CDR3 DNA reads TGCGCCAGCAGCACCCTCTCTTTGGGGTCGGTAGGGTCACCCCTCCACTTT.

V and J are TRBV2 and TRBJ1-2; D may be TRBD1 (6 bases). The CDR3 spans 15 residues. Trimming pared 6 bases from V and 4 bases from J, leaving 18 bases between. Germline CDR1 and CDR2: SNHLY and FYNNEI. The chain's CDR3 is CASSPTRGATYGYTF. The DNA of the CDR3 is TGTGCCAGCAGCCCGACCCGGGGGGCGACCTATGGCTACACCTTC.

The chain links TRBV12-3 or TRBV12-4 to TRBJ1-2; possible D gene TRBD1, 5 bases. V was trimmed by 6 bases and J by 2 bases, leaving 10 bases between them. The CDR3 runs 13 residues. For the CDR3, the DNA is TGTGCCAGCAGGAAGGACAAGAACTATGGCTACACCTTC. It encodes CASRKDKNYGYTF.

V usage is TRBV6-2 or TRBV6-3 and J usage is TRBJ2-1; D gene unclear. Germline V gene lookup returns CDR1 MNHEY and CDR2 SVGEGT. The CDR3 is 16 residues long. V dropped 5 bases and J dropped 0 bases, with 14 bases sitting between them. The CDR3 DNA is TGTGCCAGCAGTGCACACCCAGTAAGCTCCTACAATGAGCAGTTCTTC. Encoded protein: CASSAHPVSSYNEQFF.

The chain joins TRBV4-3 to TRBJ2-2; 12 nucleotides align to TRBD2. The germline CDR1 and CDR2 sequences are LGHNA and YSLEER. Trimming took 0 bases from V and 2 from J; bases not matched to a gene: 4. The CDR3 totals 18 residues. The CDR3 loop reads CASSQDLAGGLNTGELFF. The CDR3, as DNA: TGCGCCAGCAGCCAAGATCTAGCGGGAGGGCTCAACACCGGGGAGCTGTTTTTT.

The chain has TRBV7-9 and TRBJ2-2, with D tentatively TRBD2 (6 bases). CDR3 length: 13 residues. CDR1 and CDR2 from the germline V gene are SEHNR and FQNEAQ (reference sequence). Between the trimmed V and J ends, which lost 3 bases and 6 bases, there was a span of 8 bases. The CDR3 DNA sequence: TGTGCCAGCAGCTTCTCGGGGGCCGGGGAGCTGTTTTTT. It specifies CASSFSGAGELFF.

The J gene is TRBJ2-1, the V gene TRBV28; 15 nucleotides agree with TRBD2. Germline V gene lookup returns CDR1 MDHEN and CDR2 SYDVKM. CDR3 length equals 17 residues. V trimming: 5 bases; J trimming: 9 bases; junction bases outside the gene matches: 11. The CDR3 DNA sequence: TGTGCCAGCAGTCTAATCCGGACTAGCGGGAGGGCCGCTGAGCAGTTCTTC. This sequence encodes CASSLIRTSGRAAEQFF.

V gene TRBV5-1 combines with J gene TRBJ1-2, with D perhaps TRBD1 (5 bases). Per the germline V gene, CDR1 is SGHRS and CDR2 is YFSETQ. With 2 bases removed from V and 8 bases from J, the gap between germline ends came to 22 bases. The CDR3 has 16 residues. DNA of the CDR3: TGCGCCAGCAGCTTAGGATCGCAGGGCCCCATCCGGGGCTACACCTTC. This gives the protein CASSLGSQGPIRGYTF. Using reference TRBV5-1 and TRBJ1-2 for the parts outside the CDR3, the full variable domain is KAGVTQTPRYLIKTRGQQVTLSCSPISGHRSVSWYQQTPGQGLQFLFEYFSETQRNKGNFPGRFSGRQFSNSRSEMNVSTLELGDSALYLCASSLGSQGPIRGYTFGSGTRLTVV.

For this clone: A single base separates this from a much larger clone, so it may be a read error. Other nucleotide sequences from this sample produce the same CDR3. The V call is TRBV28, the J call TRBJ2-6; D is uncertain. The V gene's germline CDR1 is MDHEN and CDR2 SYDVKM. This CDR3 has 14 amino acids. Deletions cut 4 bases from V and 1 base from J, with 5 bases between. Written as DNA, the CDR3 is TGTGCCAGCAGTTCCCTGTCTGGGGCCAACGTCCTGACTTTC. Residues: CASSSLSGANVLTF.

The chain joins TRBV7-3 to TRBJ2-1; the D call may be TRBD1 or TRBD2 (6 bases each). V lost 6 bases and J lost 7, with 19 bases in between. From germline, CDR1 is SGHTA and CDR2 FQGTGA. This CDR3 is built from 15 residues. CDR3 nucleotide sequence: TGTGCCAGCAGTCAAGTTGGGGGGCTCGGGAATGAGCAGTTCTTC. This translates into CASSQVGGLGNEQFF.

The CDR3 sequence: CASSGTSGTSSYEQYF. The CDR3 coding sequence is TGCGCCAGCAGCGGGACTAGCGGGACTAGCTCCTACGAGCAGTACTTC. The J gene is TRBJ2-7, the V gene TRBV4-1; the match to TRBD2 covers 13 bases. Germline loops: CDR1 MGHRA, CDR2 YSYEKL. Unmatched junction bases numbered 4, after V lost 5 bases and J lost 0 bases. The CDR3 has 16 residues.

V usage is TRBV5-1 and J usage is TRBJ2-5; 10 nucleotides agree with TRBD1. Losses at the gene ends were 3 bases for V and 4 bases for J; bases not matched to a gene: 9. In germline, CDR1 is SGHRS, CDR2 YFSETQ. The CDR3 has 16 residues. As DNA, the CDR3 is TGCGCCAGCAGCTACACGCGACAGGGGGCAGGAGAGACCCAGTACTTC. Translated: CASSYTRQGAGETQYF.

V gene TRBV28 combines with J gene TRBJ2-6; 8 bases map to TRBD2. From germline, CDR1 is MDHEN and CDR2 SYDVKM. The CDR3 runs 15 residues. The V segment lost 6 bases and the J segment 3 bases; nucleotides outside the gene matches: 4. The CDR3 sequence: CASSPGGVGANVLTF. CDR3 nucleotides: TGTGCCAGCAGCCCCGGGGGGGTTGGGGCCAACGTCCTGACTTTC.

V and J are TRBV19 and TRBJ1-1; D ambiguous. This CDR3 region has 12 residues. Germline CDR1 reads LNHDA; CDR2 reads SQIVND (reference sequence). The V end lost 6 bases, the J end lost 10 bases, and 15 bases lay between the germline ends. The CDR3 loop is CASSLEAAGAFF. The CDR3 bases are TGTGCCAGTAGCCTAGAGGCCGCCGGAGCTTTCTTT.

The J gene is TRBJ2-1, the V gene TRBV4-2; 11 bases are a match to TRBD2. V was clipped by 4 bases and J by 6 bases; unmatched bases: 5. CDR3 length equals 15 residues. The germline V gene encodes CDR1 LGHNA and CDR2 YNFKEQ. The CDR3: CASSPRTSGLNEQFF. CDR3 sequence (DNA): TGTGCCAGCAGCCCTAGGACTAGCGGGCTCAATGAGCAGTTCTTC.

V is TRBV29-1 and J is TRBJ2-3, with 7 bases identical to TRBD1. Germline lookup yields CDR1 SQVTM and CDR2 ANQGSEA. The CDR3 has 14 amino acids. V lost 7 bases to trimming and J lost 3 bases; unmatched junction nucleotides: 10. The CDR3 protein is CSETGARATDTQYF. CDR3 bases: TGCAGCGAAACAGGGGCCAGGGCGACAGATACGCAGTATTTT.

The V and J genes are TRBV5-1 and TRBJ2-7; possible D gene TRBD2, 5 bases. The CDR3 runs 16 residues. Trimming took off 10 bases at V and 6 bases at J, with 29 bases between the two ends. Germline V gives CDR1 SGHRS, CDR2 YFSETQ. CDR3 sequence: CASKLDILVTEGEQYF. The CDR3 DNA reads TGCGCCTCAAAGTTAGACATACTAGTCACCGAGGGCGAGCAGTACTTC.

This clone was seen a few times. CDR3 nucleotide sequence: TGTGCCAGCAGCGTAGAGGTAGCCGGGGAGCTGTTTTTT. Translating gives CASSVEVAGELFF. V and J are TRBV9 and TRBJ2-2; D gene ambiguous. The CDR3 has 13 amino acids. Germline lookup yields CDR1 SGDLS and CDR2 YYNGEE. V gave up 0 bases and J gave up 6 bases, with 6 bases separating them.

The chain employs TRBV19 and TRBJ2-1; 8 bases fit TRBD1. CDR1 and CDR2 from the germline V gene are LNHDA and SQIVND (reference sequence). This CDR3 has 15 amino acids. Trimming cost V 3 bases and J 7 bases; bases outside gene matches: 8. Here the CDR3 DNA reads TGTGCCAGTAGTATGCGCCAGGGGGCGGGGAATGAGCAGTTCTTC. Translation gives CASSMRQGAGNEQFF.